The 10 T cell receptor beta chains in this list originate from one sample, sequenced in a study of regulatory T cells in long-lasting Graves disease. Time point given: newly diagnosed GD, antithyroid drugs for less than 3 months. With RNA extracted from PBMCs as input, the TCR library was made. Construction of TCR beta libraries relied on iRepertoire HTBI primers and on Arm-PCR targeting CDR3 regions. TCRdb re-derived calls from the multiplex PCR reads in MiXCR, one entry per CDR3 protein. Here the sample spans 550,000 to 650,000 distinct CDR3 sequences, about 15% being singletons. The data also belong to a second study, concerning T cells in Graves' hyperthyroidism and ophthalmopathy.

Source: peripheral blood mononuclear cells (PBMCs), taken at new diagnosis, from a patient treated with antithyroid drugs. The receptors derive from a man aged 18 to 29 with Graves disease.

This clonotype has just a few counts. The CDR3 spells CASSLMSGLAGVGAPYEQYF. The CDR3 nucleotides read TGTGCCAGCAGCTTAATGTCGGGACTAGCGGGAGTAGGGGCTCCCTACGAGCAGTACTTC. The chain couples TRBV11-2 to TRBJ2-7; 14 positions match TRBD2. Germline trimming cut 2 bases from V and 2 bases from J; bases unmatched to any gene: 14. Germline CDR1 SGHAT, CDR2 FQNNGV. The length of the CDR3 is 20 residues.

There are a few counts of this clonotype. The rearrangement joins TRBV3-1 to TRBJ1-1; tentative D call: TRBD1 (5 bases). V lost 6 bases and J 0 bases, leaving 11 bases between the germline ends. The CDR3 has 14 residues. Germline values: CDR1 LGHDT, CDR2 YNNKEL (reference sequence). CDR3 sequence (DNA): TGTGCCAGCAGGCTTCAGGACATGAACACTGAAGCTTTCTTT. Translation gives CASRLQDMNTEAFF. Full variable domain (missing parts from reference TRBV3-1 and TRBJ1-1): DTAVSQTPKYLVTQMGNDKSIKCEQNLGHDTMYWYKQDSKKFLKIMFSYNNKELIINETVPNRFSPKSPDKAHLNLHINSLELGDSAVYFCASRLQDMNTEAFFGQGTRLTVV.

This clonotype has more than one count but fewer than ten. This chain joins TRBV30 and TRBJ2-7; TRBD2 agrees at 11 bases. The CDR3 has 14 residues. With 4 bases clipped from V and 4 bases from J, the junction kept 6 bases outside the gene matches. Per germline, CDR1 GTSNPN and CDR2 SVGIG (reference sequence). The CDR3 region is CAWTPGTSGYEQYF. In DNA, the CDR3 is TGTGCCTGGACGCCCGGGACTAGCGGATACGAGCAGTACTTC.

This clonotype was detected only a few times. The chain links TRBV19 to TRBJ2-1; tentative D call: TRBD2 (6 bases). The V and J ends lost 7 bases and 0 bases respectively, with 16 bases between them. The CDR3 spans 16 residues. CDR1 and CDR2 from the germline V gene are LNHDA and SQIVND (reference sequence). The CDR3 protein is CASNRAGPSSYNEQFF. CDR3 coding DNA: TGTGCCAGTAATAGGGCGGGGCCGTCCTCCTACAATGAGCAGTTCTTC.

The gene calls are TRBV20-1 and TRBJ1-1; D call uncertain. The V and J ends lost 7 bases and 2 bases respectively, with 8 bases between them. From germline, CDR1 is DFQATT and CDR2 SNEGSKA (reference sequence). The CDR3 is 11 residues long. The CDR3 DNA sequence: TGCAGTGTCCGTCAAAACACTGAAGCTTTCTTT. Translated, it gives CSVRQNTEAFF.

This clonotype was detected many times. CDR3 DNA sequence: TGCGCCAGCAGCCCAGTGGACAGGGGGGTCTACGAGCAGTACTTC. Translated, it gives CASSPVDRGVYEQYF. The V and J genes are TRBV5-1 and TRBJ2-7, with 10 bases lining up with TRBD1. Losses at the gene ends were 4 bases for V and 3 bases for J; bases not matched to a gene: 7. CDR1 is SGHRS and CDR2 is YFSETQ in the germline V gene. This CDR3 spans 15 amino acids.

The chain couples TRBV6-1 to TRBJ1-5, with D possibly being TRBD1 (6 bases). The CDR3 spans 14 residues. CDR1 and CDR2 from the germline V gene are MNHNS and SASEGT. V was pared by 5 bases and J by 5 bases, with 13 bases between. Here the CDR3 DNA reads TGTGCCAGCAGTCGATCGACAGGTTATCAGCCCCAGCATTTT. Translation gives CASSRSTGYQPQHF.

The sample holds a few counts of this clonotype. V is TRBV20-1 and J is TRBJ1-1; TRBD1 matches at 8 bases. The CDR3 consists of 13 residues. Trimming cost V 1 base and J 4 bases; bases outside gene matches: 2. Per germline, CDR1 DFQATT and CDR2 SNEGSKA (reference sequence). The CDR3 reads CSARARGLTEAFF. The CDR3 coding sequence is TGCAGTGCTAGAGCCAGGGGGCTCACTGAAGCTTTCTTT.

The V gene is TRBV19, the J gene TRBJ2-5; TRBD1 agrees at 11 bases. J lost 5 bases, V lost 4 bases, and 3 bases had no gene match. The germline CDR1 and CDR2 sequences are LNHDA and SQIVND (reference sequence). There are 14 residues in the CDR3. The CDR3 loop reads CASSTGTGGETQYF. CDR3 bases: TGTGCCAGTAGTACGGGGACAGGGGGGGAGACCCAGTACTTC.

The chain joins TRBV20-1 to TRBJ1-5; 9 bases match TRBD1. The trim removed 5 bases at V and 7 bases at J, leaving 12 bases unmatched. Germline CDR1 is DFQATT and CDR2 is SNEGSKA (reference sequence). The CDR3 extends over 15 amino acids. Here the CDR3 reads CSAPDRGPVSQPQHF. The CDR3 bases are TGCAGTGCTCCGGACAGGGGTCCGGTCAGCCAGCCCCAGCATTTT.